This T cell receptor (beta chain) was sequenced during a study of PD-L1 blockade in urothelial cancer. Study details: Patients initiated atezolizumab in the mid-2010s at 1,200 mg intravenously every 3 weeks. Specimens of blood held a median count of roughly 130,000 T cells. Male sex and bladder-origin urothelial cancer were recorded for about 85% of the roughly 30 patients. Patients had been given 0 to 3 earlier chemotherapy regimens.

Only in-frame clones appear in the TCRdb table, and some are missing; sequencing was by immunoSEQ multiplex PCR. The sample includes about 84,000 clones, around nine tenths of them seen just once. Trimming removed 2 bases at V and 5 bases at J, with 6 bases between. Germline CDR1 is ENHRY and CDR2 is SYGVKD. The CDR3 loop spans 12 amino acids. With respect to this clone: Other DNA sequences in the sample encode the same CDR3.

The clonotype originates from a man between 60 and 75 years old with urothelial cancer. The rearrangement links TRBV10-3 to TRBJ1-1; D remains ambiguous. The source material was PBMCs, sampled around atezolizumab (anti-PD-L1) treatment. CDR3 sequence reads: CAISERGTEAFF. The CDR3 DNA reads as TGTGCCATCAGTGAGAGAGGGACTGAAGCTTTCTTT.